Listed below are T cell receptor beta chains from one sample, sequenced in a study of cytomegalovirus exposure and HLA in healthy donors. Here immunoSEQ multiplex PCR was the method, and the copy in TCRdb shows in-frame clones only, minus some. The repertoire holds some 120,000 clones, with 70% to 80% as singletons. Sequencing was done on a sample of PBMCs. The receptors were sampled from a woman aged 45-60 years in good health and CMV-seropositive. Each CDR3 is given with its conserved first and last residue. The D gene is left open where the match is weak. A clone size is listed for some rows: how often the clone was seen (once, few, many), or a class if it is expanded.

J gene | D gene | V gene | clone size | CDR3 DNA | CDR3 protein
TRBJ1-2 | NA | TRBV7-2 | NA | TGTGCCAGCAGCCTGGCCGGGACAAACTATGGCTACACCTTC | CASSLAGTNYGYTF
TRBJ1-1 | NA | TRBV5-6 | once | TGTGCCAGCAGGGGGTGGGGAGAGAGTCCGACTGAAGCTTTCTTT | CASRGWGESPTEAFF
TRBJ1-1 | NA | TRBV30 | NA | TGTGCCTGGAGTGTACCGGGTTTGAACACTGAAGCTTTCTTT | CAWSVPGLNTEAFF
TRBJ2-7 | TRBD2 | TRBV7-2 | NA | TGTGCCAGGGAGGCGGGAGGTCATTGGGAGCAGTACTTC | CAREAGGHWEQYF
TRBJ1-2 | TRBD1 | TRBV4-3 | NA | TGCGCCAGCAGCCAAGCCCCGGACAGGGACTATGGCTACACCTTC | CASSQAPDRDYGYTF
TRBJ2-3 | TRBD2 | TRBV6-4 | NA | TGTGCCAGCAGTGAAGCGGGAGGGGGCACAGATACGCAGTATTTT | CASSEAGGGTDTQYF
TRBJ2-1 | TRBD2 | TRBV7-6 | NA | TGTGCCAGCAGCCAGGGACTACCGTCCTACAATGAGCAGTTCTTC | CASSQGLPSYNEQFF
TRBJ2-3 | TRBD1 | TRBV29-1 | NA | TGCAGCGTTCTGGGGGGGACAGGGAAAGATACGCAGTATTTT | CSVLGGTGKDTQYF
TRBJ1-5 | TRBD1 | TRBV18 | NA | TGTGCCAGCTCACCAGGACAGGGGATCGTTGATCAGCCCCAGCATTTT | CASSPGQGIVDQPQHF
TRBJ1-5 | TRBD1 | TRBV28 | NA | TGTGCCAGCATCACTCCGGGACAGAATCAGCCCCAGCATTTT | CASITPGQNQPQHF
TRBJ2-7 | NA | TRBV18 | few | TGTGCCAGCTCACCACTGAAGGGGGACGAGCAGTACTTC | CASSPLKGDEQYF
TRBJ1-5 | NA | TRBV14 | NA | TGTGCCAGCAGCCAAGAAGGACAGAGGAGCAATCAGCCCCAGCATTTT | CASSQEGQRSNQPQHF
TRBJ1-4 | NA | TRBV2 | NA | TGTGCCAGCAACCCACAGGAGTACGATGAAAAACTGTTTTTT | CASNPQEYDEKLFF
TRBJ1-1 | NA | TRBV7-3 | NA | TGTGCCACCACCTCGGGTGGCACTGAAGCTTTCTTT | CATTSGGTEAFF
TRBJ2-3 | NA | TRBV5-1 | NA | TGCGCCAGCAGTCTCCCCGAGGGCACAGATACGCAGTATTTT | CASSLPEGTDTQYF
TRBJ1-6 | NA | TRBV2 | NA | TGTGCCAGCAGTCCATCCCCCACGGGGAGTAGTAGTTCACCCCTCCACTTT | CASSPSPTGSSSSPLHF
TRBJ2-3 | NA | TRBV21-1 | few | TGTGCCAGCAGCAAAGCAGGAGGGCACTTTAGCACAGATACGCAGTATTTT | CASSKAGGHFSTDTQYF
TRBJ2-1 | NA | TRBV5-5 | NA | TGTGCCAGCAGCCCCCAGGGTGGTGAGCAGTTCTTC | CASSPQGGEQFF
TRBJ2-5 | TRBD1 | TRBV12-5 | once | TGTGCTAGTGGTTTGGGGACAGGCCCCACGTACCAAGAGACCCAGTACTTC | CASGLGTGPTYQETQYF
TRBJ1-4 | NA | TRBV6-6 | NA | TGTGCCAGCAGTTACATCCTAAGAACTGAAAAACTGTTTTTT | CASSYILRTEKLFF
TRBJ1-6 | NA | TRBV30 | NA | TGTGCCTGGAGTTACGGGGTAGGTTCACCCCTCCACTTT | CAWSYGVGSPLHF
TRBJ2-1 | TRBD2 | TRBV5-1 | NA | TGCGCCAGCAGCCCCCGAACTTCTAGCGGGGGATACAATGAGCAGTTCTTC | CASSPRTSSGGYNEQFF
TRBJ1-3 | TRBD1 | TRBV29-1 | NA | TGCGGGGGACAGCGATTCTCTGGAAACACCATATATTTT | CGGQRFSGNTIYF
TRBJ1-1 | NA | TRBV5-1 | NA | TGCGCCAGCAGCCCCTTAGTAGGGGCTGAAGCTTTCTTT | CASSPLVGAEAFF
TRBJ1-1 | NA | TRBV7-8 | NA | TGTGCCAGCAGCTTTCCAGGGGAAACTGAAGCTTTCTTT | CASSFPGETEAFF
TRBJ2-7 | NA | TRBV9 | NA | TGTGCCAGCAGCGTAGCACCCAGCTCCTACGAGCAGTACTTC | CASSVAPSSYEQYF
TRBJ1-1 | TRBD1 | TRBV11-3 | NA | TGTGCCAGCAGCCCCCGGGACAGGGCTTGGGCTTTCTTT | CASSPRDRAWAFF
TRBJ2-1 | TRBD1 | TRBV5-4 | NA | TGTGCCAGCAGCTTCGCCGGGACAGGGAACAATGAGCAGTTCTTC | CASSFAGTGNNEQFF
TRBJ1-5 | TRBD1 | TRBV6-5 | NA | TGTGCCAGCAGTTTTTCGGGACAGGGAGCCCAGCCCCAGCATTTT | CASSFSGQGAQPQHF
TRBJ1-1 | TRBD1 | TRBV6-5 | NA | TGTGCCAGCAGTTTCCCGGGACAGGAAGCTTTCTTT | CASSFPGQEAFF
TRBJ2-7 | NA | TRBV6-6 | NA | TGTGCCACAGCATGGGTCAGGGGTGGCGAGCAGTACTTC | CATAWVRGGEQYF
TRBJ1-5 | NA | TRBV6-1 | NA | TGTGCCAGCAGATTACAGGGAAGCAATCAGCCCCAGCATTTT | CASRLQGSNQPQHF
TRBJ1-2 | TRBD1 | TRBV9 | once | TGTGCCAGCAGCGCCCGACAGGGGTCCTATGGCTACACCTTC | CASSARQGSYGYTF
TRBJ2-3 | NA | TRBV9 | NA | TGTGCCAGCAGCGTAGGTGGAGTAGGCACAGATACGCAGTATTTT | CASSVGGVGTDTQYF
TRBJ2-7 | TRBD1 | TRBV5-4 | NA | TGTGCCAGCAGCTCACGGACAGGTCCGAACGAGCAGTACTTC | CASSSRTGPNEQYF
TRBJ1-1 | TRBD1 | TRBV18 | NA | TGTGCCAGCTCCCAGGGACAGGCAATGAACACTGAAGCTTTCTTT | CASSQGQAMNTEAFF
TRBJ2-3 | NA | TRBV7-2 | NA | TGTGCCAGCAGCTTCCTACTAGTCACAGATACGCAGTATTTT | CASSFLLVTDTQYF
TRBJ2-7 | NA | TRBV20-1 | NA | TGCAGTGTCACCAGCTCCTACGAGCAGTACTTC | CSVTSSYEQYF
TRBJ1-1 | TRBD1 | TRBV19 | few | TGTGCCAGTAGCCCCGACAGGGAATTGAACACTGAAGCTTTCTTT | CASSPDRELNTEAFF
TRBJ2-3 | TRBD2 | TRBV7-9 | NA | TGTGCCAGCAGCCCAGGACTAGCGGGGGCGCAGTATTTT | CASSPGLAGAQYF
TRBJ2-3 | NA | TRBV11-3 | few | TGTGCCAGCAGCTCCAGCCCTAGGGGTACGCAGTATTTT | CASSSSPRGTQYF
TRBJ1-1 | NA | TRBV29-1 | NA | TGCAGCGTTCAGGAAGCCCAGAACACTGAAGCTTTCTTT | CSVQEAQNTEAFF
TRBJ2-5 | NA | TRBV5-1 | NA | TGCGCCAGCAGCACAGTACAAGAGACCCAGTACTTC | CASSTVQETQYF
TRBJ2-3 | TRBD2 | TRBV5-1 | NA | TGCGCCAGCAAAGGGACTAGCGTGCAGGATACGCAGTATTTT | CASKGTSVQDTQYF
TRBJ2-3 | NA | TRBV7-7 | NA | TGTGCTAGCAGCTTGCTAGCCGAAGATACGCAGTATTTT | CASSLLAEDTQYF
TRBJ1-2 | TRBD1 | TRBV10-3 | NA | TGTGCCATCAGTCGAGAACAGTCGACAGGGAGTGGCTATGGCTACACCTTC | CAISREQSTGSGYGYTF
TRBJ2-5 | TRBD2 | TRBV7-8 | NA | TGTGCCAGCAGCCCAATAGGGACTAGCGGGGGGACCCAGTACTTC | CASSPIGTSGGTQYF
TRBJ1-2 | TRBD1 | TRBV4-1 | NA | TGCGCCAGCAGCCAACTTACAGGGGGTGGCTATGGCTACACCTTC | CASSQLTGGGYGYTF
TRBJ1-1 | TRBD1 | TRBV7-9 | NA | TGTGCCAGCAGCTTAGCATCGACAGGGGGAACTGAAGCTTTCTTT | CASSLASTGGTEAFF
TRBJ1-4 | TRBD1 | TRBV9 | NA | TGTGCCAGCAGCGTCGCTGGGGGACAGTCTAATGAAAAACTGTTTTTT | CASSVAGGQSNEKLFF
TRBJ2-3 | NA | TRBV5-1 | NA | TGCGCCAGCAGCTTAGGCTCGGGTAGCACAGATACGCAGTATTTT | CASSLGSGSTDTQYF
TRBJ1-1 | TRBD1 | TRBV7-9 | NA | TGTGCCAGCAGCGGGGGGACAGGGGGCGCAGATGAAGCTTTCTTT | CASSGGTGGADEAFF
TRBJ2-7 | NA | TRBV5-1 | NA | TGCGCCAGCAGCGCAAGGACCCAGCCGGGGGAGCAGTACTTC | CASSARTQPGEQYF
TRBJ1-2 | TRBD1 | TRBV28 | NA | TGTGCCAGCAATCTCGGACAGGGTTCTTTGGGCTACACCTTC | CASNLGQGSLGYTF
TRBJ2-7 | NA | TRBV11-3 | once | TGTGCCAGCAGCTTAGTAGGACAGACATCCTACGAGCAGTACTTC | CASSLVGQTSYEQYF